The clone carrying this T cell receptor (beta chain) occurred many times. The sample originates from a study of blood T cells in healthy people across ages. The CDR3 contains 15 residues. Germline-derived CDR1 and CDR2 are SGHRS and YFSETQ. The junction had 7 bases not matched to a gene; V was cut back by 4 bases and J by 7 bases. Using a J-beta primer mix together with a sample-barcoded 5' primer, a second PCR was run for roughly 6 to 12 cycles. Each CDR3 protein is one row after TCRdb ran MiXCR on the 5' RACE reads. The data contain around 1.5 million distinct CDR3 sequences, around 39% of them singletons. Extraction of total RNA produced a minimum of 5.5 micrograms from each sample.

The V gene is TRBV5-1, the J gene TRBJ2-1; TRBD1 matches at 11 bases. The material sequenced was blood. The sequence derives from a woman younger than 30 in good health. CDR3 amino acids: CASSPGTGGRNEQFF. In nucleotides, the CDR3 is TGCGCCAGCAGCCCTGGGACAGGGGGTCGGAATGAGCAGTTCTTC. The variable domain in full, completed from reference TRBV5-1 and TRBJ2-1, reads KAGVTQTPRYLIKTRGQQVTLSCSPISGHRSVSWYQQTPGQGLQFLFEYFSETQRNKGNFPGRFSGRQFSNSRSEMNVSTLELGDSALYLCASSPGTGGRNEQFFGPGTRLTVL.